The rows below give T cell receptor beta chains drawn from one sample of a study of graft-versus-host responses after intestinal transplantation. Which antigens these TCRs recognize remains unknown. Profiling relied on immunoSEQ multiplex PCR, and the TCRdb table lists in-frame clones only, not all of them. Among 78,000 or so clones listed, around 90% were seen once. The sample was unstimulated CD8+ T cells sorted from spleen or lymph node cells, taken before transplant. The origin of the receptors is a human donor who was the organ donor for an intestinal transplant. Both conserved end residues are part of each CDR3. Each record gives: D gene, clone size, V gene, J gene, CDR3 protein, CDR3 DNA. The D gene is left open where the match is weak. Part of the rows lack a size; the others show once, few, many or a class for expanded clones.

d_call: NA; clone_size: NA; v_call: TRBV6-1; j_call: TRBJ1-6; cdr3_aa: CATPQEDSYNSPLHF; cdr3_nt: TGTGCCACGCCCCAGGAGGACTCCTATAATTCACCCCTCCACTTT
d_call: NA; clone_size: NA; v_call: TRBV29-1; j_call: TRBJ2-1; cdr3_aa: CSVEDPRGLSSYNEQFF; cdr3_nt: TGCAGCGTTGAAGACCCACGGGGCCTGAGCTCCTACAATGAGCAGTTCTTC
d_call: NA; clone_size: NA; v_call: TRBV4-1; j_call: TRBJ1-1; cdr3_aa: CASSQLLGGYTEAFF; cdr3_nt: TGCGCCAGCAGCCAGCTGCTGGGGGGATACACTGAAGCTTTCTTT
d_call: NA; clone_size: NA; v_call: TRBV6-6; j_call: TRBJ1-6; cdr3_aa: CASSYSRGIYSPLHF; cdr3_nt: TGTGCCAGCAGTTACTCCCGGGGGATCTATTCACCCCTCCACTTT
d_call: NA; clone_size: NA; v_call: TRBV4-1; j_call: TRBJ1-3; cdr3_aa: CASSPRLYGNTIYF; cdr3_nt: TGCGCCAGCAGCCCCCGGCTGTATGGAAACACCATATATTTT
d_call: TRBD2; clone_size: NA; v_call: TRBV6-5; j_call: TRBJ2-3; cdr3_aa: CASSHQRGDTDTQYF; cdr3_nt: TGTGCCAGCAGTCATCAGCGGGGGGATACAGATACGCAGTATTTT
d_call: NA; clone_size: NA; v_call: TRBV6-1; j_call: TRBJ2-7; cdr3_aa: CASSTTNYEQYF; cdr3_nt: TGTGCCAGCAGTACCACAAACTACGAGCAGTACTTC
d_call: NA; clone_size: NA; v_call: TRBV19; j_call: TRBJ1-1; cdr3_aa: CASSIDQGRVDSAFF; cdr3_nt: TGTGCCAGTAGTATAGATCAAGGCAGGGTGGATTCGGCTTTCTTT
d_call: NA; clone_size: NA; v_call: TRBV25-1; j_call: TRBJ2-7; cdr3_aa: CASSDPLGLSYEQYF; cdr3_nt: TGTGCCAGCAGTGATCCATTGGGACTCTCCTACGAGCAGTACTTC
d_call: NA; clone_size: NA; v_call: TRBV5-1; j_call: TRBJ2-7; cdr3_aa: CASSFPTDSYEQYF; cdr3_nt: TGCGCCAGCAGCTTCCCCACGGACAGTTACGAGCAGTACTTC
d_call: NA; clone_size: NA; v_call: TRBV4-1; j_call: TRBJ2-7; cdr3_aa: CASSQDRGSSYEQYF; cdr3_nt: TGCGCCAGCAGCCAAGATCGGGGCAGCTCCTACGAGCAGTACTTC
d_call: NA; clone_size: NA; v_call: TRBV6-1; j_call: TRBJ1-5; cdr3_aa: CASSEHESDRWHF; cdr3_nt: TGTGCCAGCAGTGAACACGAGTCAGACCGGTGGCATTTT
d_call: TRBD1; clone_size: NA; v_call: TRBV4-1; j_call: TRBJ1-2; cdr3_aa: CASSRDSLDYGYTF; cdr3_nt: TGCGCCAGCAGCCGGGACAGCCTGGACTATGGCTACACCTTC
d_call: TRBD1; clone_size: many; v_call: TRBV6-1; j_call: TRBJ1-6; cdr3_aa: CASSGTESAPLHF; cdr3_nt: TGTGCCAGCAGCGGGACAGAATCTGCACCCCTCCACTTT
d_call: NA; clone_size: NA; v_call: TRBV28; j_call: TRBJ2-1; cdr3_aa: CASSERSSYNEQFF; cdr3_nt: TGTGCCAGCAGTGAGCGAAGCTCCTACAATGAGCAGTTCTTC
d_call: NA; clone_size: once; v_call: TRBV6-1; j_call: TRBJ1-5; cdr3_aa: CASRARGNQPQHF; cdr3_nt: TGTGCCAGCCGAGCCAGGGGAAATCAGCCCCAGCATTTT
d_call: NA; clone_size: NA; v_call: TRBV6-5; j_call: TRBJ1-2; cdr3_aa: CASQDTYYGYTF; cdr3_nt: TGTGCCAGCCAGGACACCTACTATGGCTACACCTTC
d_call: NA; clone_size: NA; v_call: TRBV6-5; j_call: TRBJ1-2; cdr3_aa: CASNPLGVNYGYTF; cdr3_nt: TGTGCCAGCAACCCCCTTGGGGTTAACTATGGCTACACCTTC
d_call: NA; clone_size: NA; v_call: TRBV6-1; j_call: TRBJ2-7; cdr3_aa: CATRLQGGGYYEQYF; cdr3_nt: TGTGCCACCCGTCTACAGGGGGGGGGTTACTACGAGCAGTACTTC
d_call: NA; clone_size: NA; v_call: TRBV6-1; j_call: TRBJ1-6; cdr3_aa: CAGSEAQGTSYNSPLHF; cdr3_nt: TGTGCCGGCAGTGAAGCGCAAGGGACGTCCTATAATTCACCCCTCCACTTT
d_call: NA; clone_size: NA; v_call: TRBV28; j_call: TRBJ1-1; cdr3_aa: CASSFPTEEGTEAFF; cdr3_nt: TGTGCCAGCAGTTTTCCCACAGAGGAAGGCACTGAAGCTTTCTTT
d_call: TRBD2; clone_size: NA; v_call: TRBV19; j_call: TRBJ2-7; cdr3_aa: CASSFTGGGYEQYF; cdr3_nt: TGTGCCAGTAGTTTTACGGGGGGGGGCTACGAGCAGTACTTC
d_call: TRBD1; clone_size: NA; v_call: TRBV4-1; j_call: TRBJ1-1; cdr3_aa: CASSQEWGDRGLTEAFF; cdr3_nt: TGCGCCAGCAGCCAAGAATGGGGCGACAGGGGGCTTACTGAAGCTTTCTTT
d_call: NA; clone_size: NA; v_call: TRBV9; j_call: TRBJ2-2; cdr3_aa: CASSVGHHTGELFF; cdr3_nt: TGTGCCAGCAGCGTGGGACATCACACCGGGGAGCTGTTTTTT
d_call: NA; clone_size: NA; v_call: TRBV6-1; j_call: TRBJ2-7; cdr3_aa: CASSEDVAYEQYF; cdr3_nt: TGTGCCAGCAGTGAAGACGTTGCCTACGAGCAGTACTTC
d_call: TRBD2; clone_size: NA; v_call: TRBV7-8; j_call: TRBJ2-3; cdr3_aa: CASLGAGTTDTQYF; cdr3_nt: TGTGCCAGCTTGGGAGCGGGGACCACAGATACGCAGTATTTT
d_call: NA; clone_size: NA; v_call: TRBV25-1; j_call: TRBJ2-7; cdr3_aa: CASSYLGAPYF; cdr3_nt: TGTGCCAGCAGTTACCTAGGGGCCCCGTACTTC
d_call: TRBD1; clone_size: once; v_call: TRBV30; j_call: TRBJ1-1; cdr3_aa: CAWSRDSPALNTEAFF; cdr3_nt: TGTGCCTGGAGCCGGGACAGCCCAGCTTTGAACACTGAAGCTTTCTTT
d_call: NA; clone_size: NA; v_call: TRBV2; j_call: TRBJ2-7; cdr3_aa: CASMTGYEQYF; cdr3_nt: TGTGCCAGCATGACAGGCTACGAGCAGTACTTC
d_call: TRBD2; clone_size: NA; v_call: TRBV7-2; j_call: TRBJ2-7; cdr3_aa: CASSLAGTSGGPTTYEQYF; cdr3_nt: TGTGCCAGCAGCTTAGCTGGGACTAGCGGGGGGCCCACAACCTACGAGCAGTACTTC
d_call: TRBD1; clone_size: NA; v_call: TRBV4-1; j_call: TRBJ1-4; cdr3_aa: CASSQDGTGYEKLFF; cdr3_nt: TGCGCCAGCAGCCAAGACGGGACAGGGTATGAAAAACTGTTTTTT
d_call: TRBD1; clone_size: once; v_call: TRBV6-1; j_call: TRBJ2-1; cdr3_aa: CASSEAPQGAPYNEQFF; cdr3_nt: TGTGCCAGCAGTGAAGCACCCCAGGGGGCCCCTTACAATGAGCAGTTCTTC
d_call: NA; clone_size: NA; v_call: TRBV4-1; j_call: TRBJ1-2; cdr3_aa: CASSQEGPGYTF; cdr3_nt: TGCGCCAGCAGCCAAGAAGGACCTGGCTACACCTTC
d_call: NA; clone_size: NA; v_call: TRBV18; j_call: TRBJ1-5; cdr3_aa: CASSPLKVRDQPQHF; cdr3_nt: TGTGCCAGCTCACCATTGAAGGTGAGAGATCAGCCCCAGCATTTT
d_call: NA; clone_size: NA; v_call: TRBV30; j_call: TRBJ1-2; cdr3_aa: CATRTENYGYTF; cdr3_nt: TGTGCCACCCGCACAGAGAACTATGGCTACACCTTC
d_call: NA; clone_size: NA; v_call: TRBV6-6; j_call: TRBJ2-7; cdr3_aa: CASSPARYEQYF; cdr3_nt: TGTGCCAGCAGTCCCGCTCGTTACGAGCAGTACTTC
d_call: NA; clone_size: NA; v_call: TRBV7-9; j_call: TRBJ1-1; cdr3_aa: CASSLVQGYLEAFF; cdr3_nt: TGTGCCAGCAGCTTAGTTCAGGGGTACCTTGAAGCTTTCTTT
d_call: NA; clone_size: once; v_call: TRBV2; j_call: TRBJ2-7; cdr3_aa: CASSVYGTYEQYF; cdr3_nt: TGTGCCAGCAGCGTCTACGGGACTTACGAGCAGTACTTC
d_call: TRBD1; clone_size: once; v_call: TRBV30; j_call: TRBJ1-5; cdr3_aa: CAWSAELTDRTYSNQPQHF; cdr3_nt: TGTGCCTGGAGCGCTGAACTGACGGACAGGACGTATAGCAATCAGCCCCAGCATTTT
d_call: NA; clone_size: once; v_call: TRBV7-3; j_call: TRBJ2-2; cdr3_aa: CASSPTGNTGELFF; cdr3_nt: TGTGCCAGCAGCCCCACAGGGAACACCGGGGAGCTGTTTTTT
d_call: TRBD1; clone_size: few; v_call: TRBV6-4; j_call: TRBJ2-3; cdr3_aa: CASSDSQGADTQYF; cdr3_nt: TGTGCCAGCAGTGACTCACAGGGGGCAGATACGCAGTATTTT
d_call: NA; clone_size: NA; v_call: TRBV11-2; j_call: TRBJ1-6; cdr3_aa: CASSFNTGFRSPLHF; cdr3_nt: TGTGCCAGCAGCTTCAATACTGGGTTTCGATCACCCCTCCACTTT